These 16 T cell receptor beta chains originate from one sample sequenced in a study of blood T cells in healthy people across ages. It was with a sample-barcoded 5' primer and a J-beta primer mix that a second PCR of about 7 to 12 cycles was run. TCRdb reprocessed the 5' RACE reads with MiXCR, giving one entry per CDR3 protein. The data hold 1.5 million to 2 million distinct CDR3 sequences, with roughly 27% observed a single time. Sequencing was carried out using blood. The receptor set was obtained from a woman in her thirties in good health.

Turning to this clonotype: This clone may be a read error of a much larger clone one base away. The chain couples TRBV20-1 to TRBJ2-7, with TRBD2 matching 7 bases. CDR3 length: 14 amino acids. Germline V CDR1 and CDR2: DFQATT, SNEGSKA (reference sequence). CDR3 DNA: TGCAGTGCTAGAGCGCGGGAGCACTCCTACGGGCAGTACTTC. Residues: CSARAREHSYGQYF.

The genes are TRBV7-2 and TRBJ1-2; D might be TRBD1 (5 bases). This CDR3 is 13 amino acids long. Trimming removed 2 bases from V and 8 bases from J, with 12 bases in between. From germline, CDR1 is SGHTA and CDR2 FQGNSA. CDR3 loop: CASSLPGASGYTF. As DNA, the CDR3 is TGTGCCAGCAGCTTACCTGGGGCGTCAGGCTACACCTTC.

The V call is TRBV12-3 or TRBV12-4, the J call TRBJ1-1; 8 bases are shared with TRBD1. This CDR3 region has 15 residues. Germline trimming cut 5 bases from V and 2 bases from J; bases unmatched to any gene: 7. The CDR3 DNA is TGTGCCAGCAGTGACCTCGACAGGGGTAACACTGAAGCTTTCTTT. Amino acids: CASSDLDRGNTEAFF.

This clonotype was counted many times. An end of the junction does not agree with germline; a read error may underlie this. The chain employs TRBV7-2 and TRBJ1-5; the D gene is possibly TRBD1 (6 bases). This CDR3 region has 14 residues. The V gene's germline CDR1 is SGHTA and CDR2 FQGNSA. CDR3 nucleotide sequence: TGTGCCAGCAGGTTAGGGGGTTTTAATCAGCCCCAGCATTTT. It yields the protein CASRLGGFNQPQHF. The full variable domain, in which reference TRBV7-2 and TRBJ1-5 provide the parts outside the CDR3, is GAGVSQSPSNKVTEKGKDVELRCDPISGHTALYWYRQSLGQGLEFLIYFQGNSAPDKSGLPSDRFSAERTGGSVSTLTIQRTQQEDSAVYLCASRLGGFNQPQHFGDGTRLSIL.

J is TRBJ2-3 and V is TRBV12-3 or TRBV12-4, with 9 bases that match TRBD1. The CDR3 has 16 amino acids. V lost 5 bases to trimming and J lost 2 bases; unmatched junction nucleotides: 8. CDR3 region: CASSPPGQGPTDTQYF. CDR3 sequence (DNA): TGTGCCAGCAGTCCGCCGGGACAGGGTCCCACAGATACGCAGTATTTT.

V gene TRBV5-1 combines with J gene TRBJ2-7; perhaps D is TRBD1 or TRBD2 (6 bases each). In germline, CDR1 is SGHRS, CDR2 YFSETQ. The CDR3 has 13 amino acids. V lost 4 bases to trimming and J lost 10 bases, with 18 bases between them. The CDR3 loop is CASSQGTGESQYF. In DNA, the CDR3 is TGCGCCAGCAGCCAGGGGACGGGGGAGTCCCAGTACTTC.

This clonotype turned up a few times. V is TRBV7-2 and J is TRBJ1-1, with D possibly being TRBD1 (5 bases). The germline gives CDR1 SGHTA, CDR2 FQGNSA. V lost 5 bases and J 11 bases, leaving 15 bases between the germline ends. The CDR3 length is 12 residues. This chain's CDR3 is CASSIGQSRAFF. CDR3 in DNA: TGTGCCAGCAGCATCGGACAATCCAGGGCTTTCTTT.

This clonotype was seen more than once but under ten times. V and J are TRBV7-3 and TRBJ2-1, with TRBD2 matching over 13 bases. J gave up 10 bases and V 5 bases, and 8 bases lay outside the gene matches. In germline, CDR1 is SGHTA, CDR2 FQGTGA. The CDR3 extends over 15 amino acids. CDR3 bases: TGTGCCAGCAGCCCCACACTAGCGGGGGGGTGGGAGCAGTTCTTC. Residues: CASSPTLAGGWEQFF.

The genes are TRBV11-2 and TRBJ2-7, with D possibly matching TRBD1 (6 bases). Germline V gene lookup returns CDR1 SGHAT and CDR2 FQNNGV. Trimming stripped 3 bases from V and 2 bases from J, with 11 bases between. CDR3 length: 14 residues. In DNA form, the CDR3 reads TGTGCCAGCAGCTTCGCTCAGGGGACCTACGAGCAGTACTTC. Amino acids: CASSFAQGTYEQYF.

This clonotype appeared a single time. The rearrangement uses TRBV5-1 and TRBJ2-1, with TRBD2 as a possible D gene (6 bases). The J call may not be correct, given that the DNA end is closer to TRBJ2-7. This CDR3 spans 14 amino acids. Germline-derived CDR1 and CDR2 are SGHRS and YFSETQ. DNA of the CDR3: TGCGCCAGCAGCTTGGACGGGGGTTACAATGAGCAGTACTTC. As protein: CASSLDGGYNEQYF.

V usage is TRBV14 and J usage is TRBJ1-6; the D gene is possibly TRBD1 (5 bases). Germline assignment: CDR1 SGHDN and CDR2 FVKESK. The CDR3 totals 15 residues. V was shortened by 2 bases and J by 6 bases, with 11 bases between the two germline ends. CDR3 sequence reads: CASSQLGEPNSPLHF. The CDR3 DNA reads TGTGCCAGCAGCCAACTAGGGGAACCTAATTCACCCCTCCACTTT. The full variable domain, its missing parts supplied by reference TRBV14 and TRBJ1-6, is EAGVTQFPSHSVIEKGQTVTLRCDPISGHDNLYWYRRVMGKEIKFLLHFVKESKQDESGMPNNRFLAERTGGTYSTLKVQPAELEDSGVYFCASSQLGEPNSPLHFGNGTRLTVT.

In this sample, this clonotype turned up many times. The J gene is TRBJ2-3, the V gene TRBV29-1; 8 nucleotides align to TRBD2. Germline CDR1 SQVTM, CDR2 ANQGSEA. Unmatched junction bases numbered 8, after V lost 3 bases and J lost 9 bases. CDR3 size: 13 residues. As DNA, the CDR3 is TGCAGCGTTGATAGCGGGAATCAGGGAACGCAGTATTTT. This gives the protein CSVDSGNQGTQYF.

This clonotype was counted a few times. The V and J genes are TRBV6-6 and TRBJ1-5; perhaps TRBD1 as D (5 bases). With 3 bases removed from V and 0 bases from J, the gap between germline ends came to 12 bases. CDR1 MNHNY and CDR2 SVGAGI come from the germline V gene (reference sequence). The CDR3 runs 16 residues. CDR3 sequence reads: CASSYNRQYSNQPQHF. For the CDR3, the DNA is TGTGCCAGCAGTTATAATCGACAGTATAGCAATCAGCCCCAGCATTTT.

The chain is built from TRBV6-5 and TRBJ1-1; D call uncertain. The CDR3 sequence is 15 residues long. Germline loops: CDR1 MNHEY, CDR2 SVGAGI. V gave up 7 bases and J gave up 6 bases, with 21 bases separating them. In nucleotides, the CDR3 is TGTGCCAGCACCCGTTCCGCCAGACCTTCTTCTGAAGCTTTCTTT. Protein sequence: CASTRSARPSSEAFF.

V is TRBV20-1 and J is TRBJ2-1; 9 nucleotides match TRBD2. V trimming: 3 bases; J trimming: 7 bases; junction bases outside the gene matches: 13. Germline loops: CDR1 DFQATT, CDR2 SNEGSKA (reference sequence). The CDR3 runs to 16 residues. CDR3 nucleotide sequence: TGCAGTGCTAGCCCCTTACTAGCGGGCTACCTAAATGAGCAGTTCTTC. Translated: CSASPLLAGYLNEQFF.

This clonotype was observed at least ten times. This chain uses TRBV29-1 with TRBJ1-2, with 10 bases aligning to TRBD1. Germline lookup yields CDR1 SQVTM and CDR2 ANQGSEA. The CDR3 consists of 13 residues. The junction had 4 bases not matched to a gene; V was cut back by 8 bases and J by 1 base. CDR3 DNA sequence: TGCAGCTCGTGGACAGGGGGTAACTATGGCTACACCTTC. Translation: CSSWTGGNYGYTF.